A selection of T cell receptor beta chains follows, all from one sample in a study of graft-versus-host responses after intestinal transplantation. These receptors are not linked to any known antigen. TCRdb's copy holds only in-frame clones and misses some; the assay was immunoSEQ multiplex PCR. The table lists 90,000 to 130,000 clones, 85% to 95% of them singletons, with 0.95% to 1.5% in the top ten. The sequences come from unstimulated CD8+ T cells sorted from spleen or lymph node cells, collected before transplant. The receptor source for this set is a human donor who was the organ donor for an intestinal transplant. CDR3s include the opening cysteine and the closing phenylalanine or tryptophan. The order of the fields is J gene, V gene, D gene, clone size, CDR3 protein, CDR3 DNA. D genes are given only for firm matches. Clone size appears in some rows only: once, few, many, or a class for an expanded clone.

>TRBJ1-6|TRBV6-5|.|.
CASSSGGGNSPLHF
TGTGCCAGCAGTTCCGGGGGCGGTAATTCACCCCTCCACTTT
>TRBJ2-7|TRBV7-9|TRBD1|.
CASSAPGTGYGFYEQYF
TGTGCCAGCAGCGCGCCCGGGACAGGGTACGGTTTCTACGAGCAGTACTTC
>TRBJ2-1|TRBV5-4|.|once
CASSAVRGNEQFF
TGTGCCAGCAGCGCCGTGAGGGGTAATGAGCAGTTCTTC
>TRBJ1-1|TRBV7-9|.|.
CASSLVGSAEAFF
TGTGCCAGCAGCTTAGTGGGGAGCGCTGAAGCTTTCTTT
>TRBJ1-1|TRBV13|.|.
CASSTRAGQEAFF
TGTGCCAGCAGCACACGGGCCGGTCAGGAAGCTTTCTTT
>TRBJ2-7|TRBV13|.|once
CASSSSRRLTGSYEQYF
TGTGCCAGCAGCTCCTCCCGAAGACTGACGGGATCCTACGAGCAGTACTTC
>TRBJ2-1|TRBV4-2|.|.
CASSQAGSWNEQFF
TGTGCCAGCAGCCAAGCGGGTAGTTGGAATGAGCAGTTCTTC
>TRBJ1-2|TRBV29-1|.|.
CSVEGREEGYTF
TGCAGCGTTGAAGGTCGGGAGGAAGGCTACACCTTC
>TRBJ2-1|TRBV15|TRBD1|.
CATSRVIGQGTNEQFF
TGTGCCACCAGCAGAGTCATCGGACAGGGAACTAATGAGCAGTTCTTC
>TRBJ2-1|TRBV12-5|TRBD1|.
CASGLDTGTGYHEQFF
TGTGCTAGTGGTTTGGATACCGGGACAGGGTACCATGAGCAGTTCTTC
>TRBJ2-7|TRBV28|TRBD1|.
CASSPRGQVSSYEQYF
TGTGCCAGCAGTCCCCGGGGACAGGTCAGCTCCTACGAGCAGTACTTC
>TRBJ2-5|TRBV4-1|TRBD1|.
CASSQLGTGGAQYF
TGCGCCAGCAGCCAGTTAGGGACAGGGGGCGCCCAGTACTTC
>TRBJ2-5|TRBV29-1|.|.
CSGYSQEETQYF
TGCAGCGGCTACAGCCAGGAAGAGACCCAGTACTTC
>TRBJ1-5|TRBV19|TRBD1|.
CASSLWTGGTYSNQPQHF
TGTGCCAGTAGTCTTTGGACAGGGGGCACCTATAGCAATCAGCCCCAGCATTTT
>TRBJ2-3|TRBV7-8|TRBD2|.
CASSEGLAGRGDTQYF
TGTGCCAGCAGCGAAGGACTAGCGGGACGAGGAGATACGCAGTATTTT
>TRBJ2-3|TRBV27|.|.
CASRHHLGGTDTQYF
TGTGCCAGCAGGCACCACCTAGGGGGCACAGATACGCAGTATTTT
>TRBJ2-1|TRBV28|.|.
CASSLNVDSYNEQFF
TGTGCCAGCAGTTTAAACGTAGACTCTTACAATGAGCAGTTCTTC
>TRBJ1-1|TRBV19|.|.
CASSVGTKNTEAFF
TGTGCCAGTAGTGTGGGGACAAAAAACACTGAAGCTTTCTTT
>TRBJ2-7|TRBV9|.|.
CASSVAPSYEQYF
TGTGCCAGCAGCGTAGCCCCCTCCTACGAGCAGTACTTC
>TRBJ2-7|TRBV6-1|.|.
CASRRSSYEQYF
TGTGCCAGCAGAAGAAGCTCCTACGAGCAGTACTTC
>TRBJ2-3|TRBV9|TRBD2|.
CASSDRGVGADTQYF
TGTGCCAGCAGCGATCGGGGGGTAGGGGCAGATACGCAGTATTTT
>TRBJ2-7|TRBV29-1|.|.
CSVRRAPYEQYF
TGCAGCGTTAGGAGGGCCCCCTACGAGCAGTACTTC
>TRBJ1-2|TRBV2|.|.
CASSEAAGNGYTF
TGTGCCAGCAGTGAAGCGGCGGGGAATGGCTACACCTTC
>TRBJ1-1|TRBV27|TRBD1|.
CASSFSDRGEAFF
TGTGCCAGCAGTTTCTCCGACAGGGGTGAAGCTTTCTTT
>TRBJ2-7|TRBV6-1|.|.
CASSEVGPTRFSSYEQYF
TGTGCCAGCAGTGAAGTCGGCCCGACGCGCTTTAGCTCCTACGAGCAGTACTTC
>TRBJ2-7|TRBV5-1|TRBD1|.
CASSELGGGQGHEQYF
TGCGCCAGCAGTGAGCTGGGTGGGGGACAGGGACACGAGCAGTACTTC